The 3 T cell receptor beta chains presented below share a single source sample, sequenced in a study of regulatory and conventional T cells in RAG deficiency. Produced via immunoSEQ multiplex PCR; TCRdb's table is partial and in-frame only. This sample has fewer than 35,000 clones, with around 91% found just once. These data were also filed under a second study, of regulatory T cells. That report adds: Amplification used 52 TRBV primers and 13 TRBJ primers.

The specimen sequenced was CD8+ T cells sorted from blood. These receptors came from a human donor in good health.

Concerning this clone: A junction boundary mismatches the germline segment, possibly from a read error. The CDR3 reads CASSYNSDNEQFF. The CDR3 bases are TGTGCCAGCAGCTATAACTCCGACAATGAGCAGTTCTTC. The chain couples TRBV4-2 to TRBJ2-1, with D uncertain. The CDR3 loop spans 13 amino acids. From germline, CDR1 is LGHNA and CDR2 YNFKEQ.

The J gene is TRBJ2-7, the V gene TRBV29-1; maybe TRBD1 (6 bases). The V end was cut by 4 bases, the J end by 2 bases, with 15 bases between. Per the germline V gene, CDR1 is SQVTM and CDR2 is ANQGSEA. The CDR3 sequence is 14 residues long. DNA of the CDR3: TGCAGCGTTGGGGGGATGACAGGAACCTACGAGCAGTACTTC. Protein: CSVGGMTGTYEQYF.

The chain recombines TRBV9 with TRBJ2-5; 7 positions agree with TRBD2. Germline V gives CDR1 SGDLS, CDR2 YYNGEE. The CDR3 consists of 16 residues. J was trimmed by 1 base and V by 3 bases; bases with no gene match: 9. In DNA form, the CDR3 reads TGTGCCAGCAGCGGTAGAACGCGGGGGATCCAAGAGACCCAGTACTTC. It is translated as CASSGRTRGIQETQYF. Complete variable domain (other parts from reference TRBV9 and TRBJ2-5): DSGVTQTPKHLITATGQRVTLRCSPRSGDLSVYWYQQSLDQGLQFLIQYYNGEERAKGNILERFSAQQFPDLHSELNLSSLELGDSALYFCASSGRTRGIQETQYFGPGTRLLVL.